This TCR beta chain emerged from a study of T cell changes during pregnancy in multiple sclerosis. Only in-frame clones appear in the TCRdb table, and some are missing; sequencing was by immunoSEQ multiplex PCR. Of around 2,000 clones listed, about four fifths are singletons. The germline V gene encodes CDR1 SGHVS and CDR2 FNYEAQ. Trimming removed 2 bases from V and 8 bases from J, with 22 bases in between. This CDR3 has 17 amino acids. This clone was recorded only once. The chain combines TRBV7-6 with TRBJ2-1, with D perhaps matching TRBD2 (6 bases). This clonotype was obtained from a female patient with multiple sclerosis, enrolled in a pregnancy study. Some clones in this sample may be carry-over from other donors' samples. The material sequenced was CD4+ T cells from PBMCs (not recorded whether the cells were cultured). In DNA form, the CDR3 reads TGTGCCAGCAGCTTATACGGGTCTGCGGGGTGGTTCGATGAGCAGTTCTTC. Its translation is CASSLYGSAGWFDEQFF.